These T cell receptor beta chains were read from a single sample in a study of blood T cell repertoires in COVID-19. Method: immunoSEQ multiplex PCR; TCRdb's copy keeps in-frame clones and lacks some. In the table there are roughly 260,000 clones, 87% of which are singletons. Sequencing was done on a sample of peripheral blood. The origin of the receptors is a woman between 45 and 65 years old who had recovered from COVID-19. The CDR3 runs from the conserved cysteine through the conserved F or W. The D gene is left open where the match is weak. The listing skips clone size in some rows; elsewhere it reads once, few, many or a size class.

CDR3nt,CDR3aa,d_gene,j_gene,v_gene,abundance
TGTGCCAGCAGCTTAGGGGGAGGAGCACAACTAAACACTGAAGCTTTCTTT,CASSLGGGAQLNTEAFF,NA,TRBJ1-1,TRBV7-2,NA
TGTGCCAGCAGACACACCGACAGAGTTAATTCACCCCTCCACTTT,CASRHTDRVNSPLHF,NA,TRBJ1-6,TRBV6-5,NA
TGCGCCAGCAGCCTTGACAGGGGCCAACCCGGGGGTTATAATGAAAAACTGTTTTTT,CASSLDRGQPGGYNEKLFF,TRBD1,TRBJ1-4,TRBV5-1,NA
TGTGCCAGCACTCAGAACAACTATGGCTACACCTTC,CASTQNNYGYTF,NA,TRBJ1-2,TRBV6-1,NA
TGTGCCAGCAGTGAATCTGGACTCACGGGGGAAAAACTGTTTTTT,CASSESGLTGEKLFF,NA,TRBJ1-4,TRBV2,NA
TGTGCCAGCAGCCCGACGCGGGTTCCCAAACTAAATTTGAACACTGAAGCTTTCTTT,CASSPTRVPKLNLNTEAFF,NA,TRBJ1-1,TRBV7-8,once
TGTGCCAGCAGTTACAGGGGGTTCAACACTGAAGCTTTCTTT,CASSYRGFNTEAFF,NA,TRBJ1-1,TRBV6-5,NA
TGTGCCAGTAGTCCCGGGACTAGCGGGCGGGGCACAGATACGCAGTATTTT,CASSPGTSGRGTDTQYF,TRBD2,TRBJ2-3,TRBV19,NA
TGTGCCAGTAGTCTTGACGCGGGGTGGAGCGCCTACGAGCAGTACTTC,CASSLDAGWSAYEQYF,NA,TRBJ2-7,TRBV19,NA
TGTGCCAGCAGCGGGCTTGGAAACATTCAGTACTTC,CASSGLGNIQYF,NA,TRBJ2-4,TRBV5-4,NA
TGTGCCAGCAGTTACCTGCAGGGGGCTGGTAATTCACCCCTCCACTTT,CASSYLQGAGNSPLHF,TRBD1,TRBJ1-6,TRBV6-6,NA
TGTGCCAGCAGACAAGAAGGGGGTAGTGGCTACACCTTC,CASRQEGGSGYTF,NA,TRBJ1-2,TRBV27,NA
TGTGCCAGCAGCCCACAAGGACAGGGGGCCTACGAGCAGTACTTC,CASSPQGQGAYEQYF,TRBD1,TRBJ2-7,TRBV5-5,NA